This record looks at one TCR beta chain sequence and its context. This specimen belongs to a study of regulatory T cells in long-lasting Graves disease. Time point defined: persistent/refractory GD, antithyroid drugs over 5 years with positive TRAb. Making the TCR library involved RNA that had been extracted from PBMCs. The V and J ends lost 2 bases and 3 bases respectively, with 13 bases between them. This CDR3 contains 15 residues. The V gene's germline CDR1 is SGHTA and CDR2 FQGTGA. CDR3-region Arm-PCR and iRepertoire HTBI primers produced the TCR beta libraries. TCRdb redid the calling of the multiplex PCR reads with MiXCR, one entry per CDR3 protein. The sample lists approximately 690,000 distinct CDR3 sequences, 30% occurring once.

The J gene is TRBJ2-5, the V gene TRBV7-3, with D perhaps matching TRBD1 (6 bases). The TCR comes from a female donor with Graves disease. The sequencing used peripheral blood mononuclear cells (PBMCs), collected when the disease was refractory, from a patient treated with antithyroid drugs. DNA for the CDR3: TGTGCCAGCAGCTTAGAACAGGGAATAGAAGAGACCCAGTACTTC. Its protein product is CASSLEQGIEETQYF.